These 8 T cell receptor beta chains came from one sample sequenced in a study of neurological immune-mediated disorders. TCRdb re-analysed the 5' RACE reads in MiXCR, keeping a single row per CDR3 protein. The table has tens of thousands of distinct CDR3 sequences, 4.5% to 5.5% seen once; the top ten hold 6.9%. Sequencing input: PBMCs. The receptor source for this set is a man between 25 and 39 years old with multiple sclerosis.

This clonotype showed up just a few times. The chain carries TRBV4-1 and TRBJ1-1; no reliable D call. Per germline, CDR1 MGHRA and CDR2 YSYEKL. CDR3 length: 14 amino acids. Trimming took 1 base from V and 4 from J, leaving 10 bases between them. In DNA form, the CDR3 reads TGCGCCAGCAGCCAAGTCATAGACCTCACTGAAGCTTTCTTT. Amino acids: CASSQVIDLTEAFF.

This clonotype has ten or more counts. V gene TRBV7-9 combines with J gene TRBJ1-1; D gene uncertain. CDR1 SEHNR and CDR2 FQNEAQ come from the germline V gene (reference sequence). The V end was cut by 2 bases, the J end by 4 bases, with 14 bases between. The CDR3 contains 15 residues. In nucleotides, the CDR3 is TGTGCCAGCAGCTTAAAAGGCGGCCGTGGCACTGAAGCTTTCTTT. It is translated as CASSLKGGRGTEAFF.

A few counts support this clonotype. CDR3 coding DNA: TGCAGTGCTAGAGGGACAGGGGGACCCGAGCAGTACTTC. Its translation is CSARGTGGPEQYF. The chain couples TRBV20-1 to TRBJ2-7; 10 bases fit TRBD1. The CDR3 totals 13 residues. After removal of 1 base from V and 6 bases from J, the junction contained 3 bases not matched to a gene. The germline V gene encodes CDR1 DFQATT and CDR2 SNEGSKA (reference sequence).

At least ten counts were recorded for this clonotype. The gene calls are TRBV12-3 or TRBV12-4 and TRBJ1-1; 11 bases are a match to TRBD1. The V segment lost 3 bases and the J segment 7 bases; nucleotides outside the gene matches: 4. The CDR3 runs 14 residues. This CDR3 is CASSLGQGEDEAFF. CDR3 DNA sequence: TGTGCCAGCAGTTTGGGACAGGGGGAGGATGAAGCTTTCTTT.

This clonotype was seen many times. V is TRBV7-9 and J is TRBJ1-2; the match to TRBD1 covers 10 bases. After removal of 3 bases from V and 8 bases from J, the junction contained 3 bases not matched to a gene. There are 13 residues in the CDR3. Looked up from germline, CDR1 is SEHNR and CDR2 is FQNEAQ (reference sequence). The CDR3 DNA reads TGTGCCAGCAGCTTCGACAGGGGGCAAGGCTACACCTTC. Translated: CASSFDRGQGYTF.

There are many counts of this clonotype. The chain recombines TRBV9 with TRBJ1-4, with unresolved D. Germline assignment: CDR1 SGDLS and CDR2 YYNGEE. The CDR3 is 15 amino acids. V gave up 0 bases and J gave up 7 bases, with 13 bases separating them. The CDR3 spells CASSVGGRGIEKLFF. In nucleotides, the CDR3 is TGTGCCAGCAGCGTAGGAGGGCGAGGGATTGAAAAACTGTTTTTT. The full variable domain, with the rest looked up from reference TRBV9 and TRBJ1-4, is DSGVTQTPKHLITATGQRVTLRCSPRSGDLSVYWYQQSLDQGLQFLIQYYNGEERAKGNILERFSAQQFPDLHSELNLSSLELGDSALYFCASSVGGRGIEKLFFGSGTQLSVL.

The V gene is TRBV12-3 or TRBV12-4, the J gene TRBJ2-3, with 11 bases that match TRBD1. V lost 5 bases, J lost 2 bases, and 6 bases stayed unmatched. The CDR3 contains 16 residues. CDR3 protein: CASSADRGRNTDTQYF. CDR3 DNA sequence: TGTGCCAGCAGTGCGGACAGGGGGCGCAACACAGATACGCAGTATTTT.

J is TRBJ1-2 and V is TRBV20-1, with D possibly matching TRBD1 (5 bases). Deletions cut 0 bases from V and 7 bases from J, with 15 bases between. The CDR3 runs to 14 residues. From germline, CDR1 is DFQATT and CDR2 SNEGSKA (reference sequence). CDR3 in amino acids: CSARDRRGASGYTF. The CDR3 region has the DNA TGCAGTGCTAGAGATCGAAGGGGTGCCTCTGGCTACACCTTC.